This entry concerns a single TCR beta chain. The sample originates from a study of blood T cell repertoires in COVID-19. Study overall: Samples taken during acute and convalescent COVID-19 were collected in the United States, Italy and Spain.

This CDR3 has 14 amino acids. Germline values: CDR1 SGHTA, CDR2 FQGNSA. V shed 4 bases, J shed 7 bases, and the junction held 5 bases outside the gene matches. Authors' data handling: Estimation of nucleated cell counts relied on the amplification of reference gene primers. Produced via immunoSEQ multiplex PCR; TCRdb's table is partial and in-frame only. That table supplies the V and J calls and clone size; D and trimming were determined from the DNA. The sample contains approximately 150,000 clones, about 88% of which appear only once. The specimen sequenced was peripheral blood. The sequence derives from a human donor with acute or convalescent COVID-19. The donor label of this sample is uncertain. The chain recombines TRBV7-2 with TRBJ1-4, with TRBD1 matching over 8 bases. The CDR3, as DNA: TGTGCCAGCAGCTCACAGGGGGGTGTTGAAAAACTGTTTTTT. The encoded protein is CASSSQGGVEKLFF.